This entry lists 30 T cell receptor beta chains sequenced from one sample in a study of blood T cell repertoires in COVID-19. The protocol was immunoSEQ multiplex PCR, while the TCRdb copy is restricted to in-frame clones and leaves out a portion. The data hold fewer than 350,000 clones, with 75% to 90% observed a single time. The sequencing sample was made of peripheral blood. These receptors were collected from a woman aged 70-85 years with COVID-19, enrolled during active disease.

The rearrangement joins TRBV30 to TRBJ2-5; D perhaps matches TRBD2 (6 bases). Germline CDR1 and CDR2: GTSNPN and SVGIG (reference sequence). The CDR3 is 14 amino acids. V was pared by 1 base and J by 5 bases, with 14 bases between. CDR3 amino acids: CAWSAPGGYETQYF. As DNA, the CDR3 is TGTGCCTGGAGTGCCCCCGGGGGATATGAGACCCAGTACTTC. The full variable domain, in which reference TRBV30 and TRBJ2-5 provide the parts outside the CDR3, is SQTIHQWPATLVQPVGSPLSLECTVEGTSNPNLYWYRQAAGRGLQLLFYSVGIGQISSEVPQNLSASRPQDRQFILSSKKLLLSDSGFYLCAWSAPGGYETQYFGPGTRLLVL.

This clone was seen a handful of times. This rearrangement joins TRBV7-8 to TRBJ2-2, with D unresolved. The V end lost 0 bases, the J end lost 4 bases, and 3 bases lay between the germline ends. Per the germline V gene, CDR1 is SGHVS and CDR2 is FQNEAQ. This CDR3 is 13 amino acids long. CDR3: CASSLAITGELFF. The DNA for the CDR3 is TGTGCCAGCAGCTTAGCTATCACCGGGGAGCTGTTTTTT.

This chain's CDR3 is CASSQDARTGSTSPLHF. The CDR3 nucleotides are TGTGCCAGCAGCCAAGATGCCCGGACAGGCTCTACTTCACCCCTCCACTTT. The rearrangement uses TRBV3-1 (or the pseudogene TRBV3-2) and TRBJ1-6, with 7 nucleotides matching TRBD1. The CDR3 runs to 17 residues. Trimming took 0 bases from V and 9 from J; bases not matched to a gene: 11. CDR1 and CDR2 from the germline V gene are LGHDT and YNNKEL (reference sequence).

The chain links TRBV30 to TRBJ2-3, with a tentative D call TRBD2 (6 bases). In germline, CDR1 is GTSNPN, CDR2 SVGIG (reference sequence). V lost 4 bases and J lost 2, with 10 bases in between. The CDR3 has 13 amino acids. The DNA for the CDR3 is TGTGCCTGGATCGGGGAGGTCACAGATACGCAGTATTTT. Its protein product is CAWIGEVTDTQYF.

The chain has TRBV7-2 and TRBJ2-3; TRBD2 agrees at 13 bases. Germline lookup yields CDR1 SGHTA and CDR2 FQGNSA. The CDR3 runs 18 residues. Unmatched junction bases numbered 12, after V lost 5 bases and J lost 4 bases. The CDR3: CASSRRRGLAGIADTQYF. The CDR3 DNA sequence: TGTGCCAGCAGCCGCCGTAGGGGACTAGCGGGGATTGCAGATACGCAGTATTTT.

V is TRBV5-1 and J is TRBJ2-3, with 12 bases aligning to TRBD2. With 3 bases clipped from V and 10 bases from J, the junction kept 9 bases outside the gene matches. Germline-derived CDR1 and CDR2 are SGHRS and YFSETQ. The CDR3 totals 15 residues. The CDR3 DNA reads as TGCGCCAGCAGCTCCTCCCCTAGCGGGGGGGCCTCGCAGTATTTT. Protein sequence: CASSSSPSGGASQYF.

V usage is TRBV2 and J usage is TRBJ2-3, with 8 bases lining up with TRBD2. Germline CDR1 is SNHLY and CDR2 is FYNNEI. The CDR3 sequence is 16 residues long. The trim removed 3 bases at V and 2 bases at J, leaving 7 bases unmatched. DNA for the CDR3: TGTGCCAGCAGTGAGTTGGGCGGGGGGTCCACAGATACGCAGTATTTT. Translating it yields CASSELGGGSTDTQYF.

V gene TRBV27 combines with J gene TRBJ1-6, with TRBD1 matching 10 bases. J was trimmed by 0 bases and V by 5 bases; bases with no gene match: 10. Germline values: CDR1 MNHEY, CDR2 SMNVEV (reference sequence). There are 19 residues in the CDR3. The CDR3 bases are TGTGCCAGCAGTAGTATTGACAGGGGGCTAAGCTCCTATAATTCACCCCTCCACTTT. Translation: CASSSIDRGLSSYNSPLHF.

This chain connects TRBV9 to TRBJ2-3, with D possibly TRBD1 on 6 matching bases. The CDR3 length is 16 residues. Germline values: CDR1 SGDLS, CDR2 YYNGEE. V was pared by 4 bases and J by 2 bases, with 17 bases between. The CDR3 reads CASSPNEGGNTDTQYF. DNA for the CDR3: TGTGCCAGCAGCCCCAATGAAGGGGGAAACACAGATACGCAGTATTTT.

The rearrangement links TRBV25-1 to TRBJ1-2, with 10 bases lining up with TRBD1. CDR1 is MGHDK, CDR2 SYGVNS, per germline. The CDR3 runs to 15 residues. The junction had 4 bases not matched to a gene; V was cut back by 2 bases and J by 4 bases. CDR3 in amino acids: CASSEPGQGIYGYTF. The CDR3, as DNA: TGTGCCAGCAGTGAACCGGGACAGGGGATCTATGGCTACACCTTC.

The chain couples TRBV11-2 to TRBJ2-2; no definite D call. V was clipped by 6 bases and J by 0 bases, with 11 bases between them. The CDR3 contains 15 residues. The germline V gene encodes CDR1 SGHAT and CDR2 FQNNGV. The CDR3 DNA is TGTGCCAGCAGATCATACAGATCGAACACCGGGGAGCTGTTTTTT. It encodes CASRSYRSNTGELFF.

The chain recombines TRBV7-8 with TRBJ1-1; TRBD1 aligns across 8 bases. The V gene end was trimmed by 10 bases and the J gene end by 8 bases; junction bases not matched to a gene: 18. CDR3 length equals 15 residues. Germline-derived CDR1 and CDR2 are SGHVS and FQNEAQ. CDR3 DNA sequence: TGTGCCACCAAACCAACGGGACAGGACCTTTCGGAAGCTTTCTTT. Protein product: CATKPTGQDLSEAFF. Based on the CDR3 plus reference TRBV7-8 and TRBJ1-1, the full variable domain is GAGVSQSPRYKVAKRGQDVALRCDPISGHVSLFWYQQALGQGPEFLTYFQNEAQLDKSGLPSDRFFAERPEGSVSTLKIQRTQQEDSAVYLCATKPTGQDLSEAFFGQGTRLTVV.

The chain combines TRBV6-5 with TRBJ1-1, with a possible D match to TRBD1 (6 bases). CDR1 is MNHEY, CDR2 SVGAGI, per germline. Trimming shortened V by 7 bases and J by 5 bases, and 14 bases separated the two germline ends. The CDR3 is 13 residues long. In DNA, the CDR3 is TGTGCCAGCACTCAACAGGGTCGAACTGAAGCTTTCTTT. Translation gives CASTQQGRTEAFF.

The chain employs TRBV4-2 and TRBJ2-3, with D possibly matching TRBD2 (6 bases). Germline V lookup: CDR1 LGHNA, CDR2 YNFKEQ. With 0 bases removed from V and 4 bases from J, the gap between germline ends came to 14 bases. The CDR3 is 16 amino acids. CDR3 in DNA: TGTGCCAGCAGCCAAGAACGTGGGGGAGGATCAGATACGCAGTATTTT. This gives the protein CASSQERGGGSDTQYF.

The rearrangement links TRBV28 to TRBJ1-5, with D possibly matching TRBD1 (6 bases). CDR1 is MDHEN and CDR2 is SYDVKM in the germline V gene. V lost 6 bases and J lost 1, with 13 bases in between. This CDR3 is 15 amino acids long. The CDR3 bases are TGTGCCAGCAGGCGCCAGGGGACGAGCAATCAGCCCCAGCATTTT. It is translated as CASRRQGTSNQPQHF.

J is TRBJ1-2 and V is TRBV4-2; TRBD1 aligns across 12 bases. The CDR3 contains 16 residues. V lost 1 base and J lost 8; bases outside the gene matches: 8. Per the germline V gene, CDR1 is LGHNA and CDR2 is YNFKEQ. For the CDR3, the DNA is TGTGCCAGCAGCCAAGGGACGGGACAGGGGGCGAGGGGCTACACCTTC. It codes for CASSQGTGQGARGYTF.

This sequence joins TRBV20-1 and TRBJ2-2; 12 positions match TRBD2. The V gene's germline CDR1 is DFQATT and CDR2 SNEGSKA (reference sequence). V gave up 3 bases and J gave up 4 bases; unmatched junction bases: 6. This CDR3 is 16 amino acids long. This chain's CDR3 is CSASSQLAGGTGELFF. For the CDR3, the DNA is TGCAGTGCTAGTTCGCAACTAGCGGGGGGCACCGGGGAGCTGTTTTTT.

The chain employs TRBV29-1 and TRBJ1-2; 7 positions match TRBD1. The V segment lost 6 bases and the J segment 8 bases; nucleotides outside the gene matches: 9. Germline V CDR1 and CDR2: SQVTM, ANQGSEA. The CDR3 is 12 residues long. CDR3 region: CSVRQGLVGYTF. The CDR3 DNA reads TGCAGCGTCCGACAGGGACTTGTGGGCTACACCTTC.

The V call is TRBV28, the J call TRBJ1-1, with a weak D call TRBD1 (5 bases). Trimming left V 6 bases short and J 4 bases short, with 6 bases between. The CDR3 has 11 residues. Germline V lookup: CDR1 MDHEN, CDR2 SYDVKM. The CDR3: CASRGGTEAFF. DNA for the CDR3: TGTGCCAGCAGGGGGGGCACTGAAGCTTTCTTT.

The chain carries TRBV6-5 and TRBJ2-3; tentatively, D is TRBD2 (5 bases). Trimming removed 5 bases at V and 3 bases at J, with 12 bases between. There are 14 residues in the CDR3. Per the germline V gene, CDR1 is MNHEY and CDR2 is SVGAGI. The CDR3 spells CASSSLRGTDTQYF. In DNA form, the CDR3 reads TGTGCCAGCAGTAGCCTCCGGGGAACAGATACGCAGTATTTT.

The rearrangement links TRBV9 to TRBJ2-1; maybe TRBD1 (5 bases). Germline CDR1 and CDR2: SGDLS and YYNGEE. The CDR3 extends over 16 amino acids. V was pared by 0 bases and J by 0 bases, with 10 bases between. The CDR3 DNA is TGTGCCAGCAGCGTAGGGGGCCCTAGCTCCTACAATGAGCAGTTCTTC. Its translation is CASSVGGPSSYNEQFF.

This chain connects TRBV2 to TRBJ2-1; 10 nucleotides align to TRBD2. V shed 6 bases, J shed 6 bases, and the junction held 8 bases outside the gene matches. Germline V gene data show CDR1 as SNHLY and CDR2 as FYNNEI. CDR3 length: 15 amino acids. The CDR3 DNA is TGTGCCAGCAGAGGTAGAAGCGGGGGGGCCAATGAGCAGTTCTTC. Translating gives CASRGRSGGANEQFF.

This chain connects TRBV5-6 to TRBJ1-1; 9 bases fit TRBD1. The CDR3 has 15 residues. J gave up 6 bases and V 1 base, and 7 bases lay outside the gene matches. Germline lookup yields CDR1 SGHDT and CDR2 YYEEEE. The CDR3 sequence: CASSLSDRGRAEAFF. The CDR3 DNA reads TGTGCCAGCAGCTTGTCAGACAGGGGGAGGGCTGAAGCTTTCTTT. The entire variable domain, with the rest obtained from reference TRBV5-6 and TRBJ1-1, is as follows: DAGVTQSPTHLIKTRGQQVTLRCSPKSGHDTVSWYQQALGQGPQFIFQYYEEEERQRGNFPDRFSGHQFPNYSSELNVNALLLGDSALYLCASSLSDRGRAEAFFGQGTRLTVV.

The chain carries TRBV14 and TRBJ1-1; 9 bases are a match to TRBD1. This CDR3 contains 13 residues. J gave up 8 bases and V 2 bases, and 3 bases lay outside the gene matches. Germline lookup yields CDR1 SGHDN and CDR2 FVKESK. The CDR3 loop reads CASSQQQGAEAFF. The DNA for the CDR3 is TGTGCCAGCAGCCAACAACAGGGGGCGGAAGCTTTCTTT.

V gene TRBV6-5 combines with J gene TRBJ1-2; D perhaps matches TRBD1 (5 bases). Trimming shortened V by 5 bases and J by 8 bases, and 12 bases separated the two germline ends. Looked up from germline, CDR1 is MNHEY and CDR2 is SVGAGI. The CDR3 contains 12 residues. CDR3 residues: CASSRGTSGYTF. Written as DNA, the CDR3 is TGTGCCAGCAGTCGCGGGACGAGCGGCTACACCTTC.

CDR3 in amino acids: CASSQSFRPGGSYGYTF. CDR3 bases: TGCGCCAGCAGCCAATCCTTTAGGCCCGGCGGGTCCTATGGCTACACCTTC. The chain is built from TRBV4-1 and TRBJ1-2; no clear D gene. With 2 bases removed from V and 4 bases from J, the gap between germline ends came to 20 bases. Germline V CDR1 and CDR2: MGHRA, YSYEKL. This CDR3 comprises 17 residues.

The chain couples TRBV6-5 to TRBJ2-3, with D possibly TRBD2 on 7 matching bases. This CDR3 is 14 amino acids long. V was cut by 8 bases and J by 3 bases, with 15 bases left in between. CDR1 is MNHEY, CDR2 SVGAGI, per germline. The CDR3 loop is CASSMGGRTDTQYF. CDR3 coding DNA: TGTGCCAGCTCTATGGGGGGGCGGACAGATACGCAGTATTTT.

V and J are TRBV29-1 and TRBJ1-2, with 9 positions matching TRBD1. Germline V lookup: CDR1 SQVTM, CDR2 ANQGSEA. The junction had 5 bases not matched to a gene; V was cut back by 6 bases and J by 3 bases. The CDR3 extends over 13 amino acids. CDR3 in DNA: TGCAGCGTACGGACAGGGGTGGACTATGGCTACACCTTC. Its translation: CSVRTGVDYGYTF.

The chain links TRBV7-3 to TRBJ2-5; 12 nucleotides align to TRBD2. CDR3 size: 15 residues. V trimming: 5 bases; J trimming: 5 bases; junction bases outside the gene matches: 6. Germline V CDR1 and CDR2: SGHTA, FQGTGA. The CDR3 region is CASSLAGGRKETQYF. The CDR3 nucleotides read TGTGCCAGCAGCCTAGCGGGGGGGCGGAAGGAGACCCAGTACTTC.

CDR3 sequence reads: CASSAGQGGYGYTF. The CDR3 DNA reads TGTGCCAGCAGCGCAGGACAGGGAGGATATGGCTACACCTTC. The chain joins TRBV5-4 to TRBJ1-2, with 8 positions matching TRBD1. Germline CDR1 SGHNT, CDR2 YYREEE (reference sequence). With 4 bases clipped from V and 5 bases from J, the junction kept 7 bases outside the gene matches. The CDR3 length is 14 residues.